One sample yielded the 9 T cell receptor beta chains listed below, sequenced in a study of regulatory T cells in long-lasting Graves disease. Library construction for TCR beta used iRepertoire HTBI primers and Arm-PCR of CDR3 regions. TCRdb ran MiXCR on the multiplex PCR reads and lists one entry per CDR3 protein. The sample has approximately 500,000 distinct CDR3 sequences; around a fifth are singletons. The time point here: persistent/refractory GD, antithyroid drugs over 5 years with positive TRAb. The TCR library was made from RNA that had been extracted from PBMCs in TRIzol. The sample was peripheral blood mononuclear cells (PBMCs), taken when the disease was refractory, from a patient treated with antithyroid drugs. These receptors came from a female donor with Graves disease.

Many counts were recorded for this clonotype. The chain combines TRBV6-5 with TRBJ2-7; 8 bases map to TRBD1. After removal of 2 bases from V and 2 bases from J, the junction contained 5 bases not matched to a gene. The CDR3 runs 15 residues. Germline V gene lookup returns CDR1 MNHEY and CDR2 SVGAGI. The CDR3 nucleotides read TGTGCCAGCAGTTACGAAGGACAGGGACCCTACGAGCAGTACTTC. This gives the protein CASSYEGQGPYEQYF.

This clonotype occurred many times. The CDR3 DNA sequence: TGTGCCAGCCGGGACAGGGGTCACGAGCAGTACTTC. Its protein product is CASRDRGHEQYF. V usage is TRBV2 and J usage is TRBJ2-7; the match to TRBD1 covers 10 bases. The germline V gene encodes CDR1 SNHLY and CDR2 FYNNEI. This CDR3 contains 12 residues. The V and J ends lost 8 bases and 5 bases, in that order; junction bases with no gene match: 3.

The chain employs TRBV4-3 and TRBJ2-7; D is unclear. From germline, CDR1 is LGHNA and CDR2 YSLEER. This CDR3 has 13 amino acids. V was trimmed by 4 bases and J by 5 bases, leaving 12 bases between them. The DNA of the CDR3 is TGCGCCAGCAGCCGGGTGATTGGGAACGAGCAGTACTTC. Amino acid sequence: CASSRVIGNEQYF.

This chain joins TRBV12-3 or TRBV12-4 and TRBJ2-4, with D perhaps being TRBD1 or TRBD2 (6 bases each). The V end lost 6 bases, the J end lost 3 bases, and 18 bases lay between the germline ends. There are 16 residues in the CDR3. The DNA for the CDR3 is TGTGCCAGCAGCCCCTGGAGAGGGGGGCTCAAAAACATTCAGTACTTC. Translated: CASSPWRGGLKNIQYF.

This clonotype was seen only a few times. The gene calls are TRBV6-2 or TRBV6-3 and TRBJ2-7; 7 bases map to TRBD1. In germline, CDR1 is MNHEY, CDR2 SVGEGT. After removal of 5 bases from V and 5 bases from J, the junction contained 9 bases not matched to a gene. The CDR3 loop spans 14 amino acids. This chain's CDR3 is CASSPDRDGHEQYF. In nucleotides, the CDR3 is TGTGCCAGCAGTCCCGACAGGGACGGACACGAGCAGTACTTC.

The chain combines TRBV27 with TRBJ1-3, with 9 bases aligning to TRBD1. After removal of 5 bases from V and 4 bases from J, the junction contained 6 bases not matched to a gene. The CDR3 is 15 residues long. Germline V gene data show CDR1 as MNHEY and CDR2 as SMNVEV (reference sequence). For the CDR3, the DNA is TGTGCCAGCAGTGACCCGGGGACAGGGGGAAACACCATATATTTT. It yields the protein CASSDPGTGGNTIYF.

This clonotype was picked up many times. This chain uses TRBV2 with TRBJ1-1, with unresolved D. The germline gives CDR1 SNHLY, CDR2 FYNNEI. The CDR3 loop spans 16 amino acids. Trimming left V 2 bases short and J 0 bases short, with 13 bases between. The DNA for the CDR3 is TGTGCCAGCAGTGAATACACCGGTGGCATGAACACTGAAGCTTTCTTT. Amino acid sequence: CASSEYTGGMNTEAFF.

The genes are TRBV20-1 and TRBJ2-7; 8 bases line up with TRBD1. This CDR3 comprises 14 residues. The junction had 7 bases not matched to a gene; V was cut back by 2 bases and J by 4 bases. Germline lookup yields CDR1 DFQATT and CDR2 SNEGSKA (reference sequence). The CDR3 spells CSARRGDRGYEQYF. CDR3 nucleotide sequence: TGCAGTGCTAGAAGAGGCGACAGGGGTTACGAGCAGTACTTC.

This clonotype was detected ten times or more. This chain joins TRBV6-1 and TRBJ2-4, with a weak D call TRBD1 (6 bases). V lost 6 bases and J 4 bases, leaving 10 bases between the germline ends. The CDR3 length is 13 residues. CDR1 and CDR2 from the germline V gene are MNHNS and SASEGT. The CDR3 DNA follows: TGTGCCAGCAGGGAGAGGGGGAAAAACATTCAGTACTTC. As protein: CASRERGKNIQYF.